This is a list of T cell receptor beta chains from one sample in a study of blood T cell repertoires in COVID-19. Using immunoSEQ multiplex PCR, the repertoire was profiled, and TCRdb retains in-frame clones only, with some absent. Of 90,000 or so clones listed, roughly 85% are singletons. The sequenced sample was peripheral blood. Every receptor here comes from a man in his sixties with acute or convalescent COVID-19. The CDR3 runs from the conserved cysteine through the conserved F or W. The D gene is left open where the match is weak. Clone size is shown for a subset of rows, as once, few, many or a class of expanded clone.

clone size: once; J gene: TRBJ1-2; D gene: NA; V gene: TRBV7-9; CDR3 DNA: TGTGCCAGCAGCTTAACAGATTATGGCTACACCTTC; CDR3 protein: CASSLTDYGYTF
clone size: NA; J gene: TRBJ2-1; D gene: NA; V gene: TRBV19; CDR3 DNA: TGTGCCAGTAGCCGGGACTTCTACAATGAGCAGTTCTTC; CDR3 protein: CASSRDFYNEQFF
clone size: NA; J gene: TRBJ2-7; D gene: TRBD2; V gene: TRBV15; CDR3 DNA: TGTGCCACCAGCAGAGAGCTAGCGGGGGGTCCATACGAGCAGTACTTC; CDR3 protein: CATSRELAGGPYEQYF
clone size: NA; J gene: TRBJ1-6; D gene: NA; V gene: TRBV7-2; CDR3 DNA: TGTGCCAGCAGCAACTCAGTGGGAGTCTTAAATAATTCACCCCTCCACTTT; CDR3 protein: CASSNSVGVLNNSPLHF
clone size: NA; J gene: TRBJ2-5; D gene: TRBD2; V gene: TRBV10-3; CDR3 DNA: TGTGCCATCAGTGAGTCGAGCGGGAGGGTCCAAGAGACCCAGTACTTC; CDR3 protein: CAISESSGRVQETQYF
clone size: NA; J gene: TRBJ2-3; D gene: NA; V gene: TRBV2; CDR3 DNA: TGTGCCAGCAGTGACTTAACGCAGTATTTT; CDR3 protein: CASSDLTQYF
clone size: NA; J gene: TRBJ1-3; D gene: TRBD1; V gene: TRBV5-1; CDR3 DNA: TGCGCCAGCAGAACTACAGGGGGCACTGGAAACACCATATATTTT; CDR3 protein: CASRTTGGTGNTIYF
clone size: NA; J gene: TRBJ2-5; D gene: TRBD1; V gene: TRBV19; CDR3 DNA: TGTGCCACTAGACAGGGGGCAGAGACCCAGTACTTC; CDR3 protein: CATRQGAETQYF
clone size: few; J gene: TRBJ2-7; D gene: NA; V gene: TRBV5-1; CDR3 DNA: TGCGCCAGCAGTTGGCGGGCGGAGTCCTACGAGCAGTACTTC; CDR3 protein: CASSWRAESYEQYF
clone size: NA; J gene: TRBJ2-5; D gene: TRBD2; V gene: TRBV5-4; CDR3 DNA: TGTGCCAGCAGCCGTAGCGGGGGGTCCCAAGAGACCCAGTACTTC; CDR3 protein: CASSRSGGSQETQYF
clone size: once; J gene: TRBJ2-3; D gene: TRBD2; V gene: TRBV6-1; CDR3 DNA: TGTGCCAGCAGTGAACTCTGGGCGGGAGGCACAGATACGCAGTATTTT; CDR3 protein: CASSELWAGGTDTQYF
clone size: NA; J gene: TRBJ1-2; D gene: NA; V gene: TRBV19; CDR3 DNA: TGTGCCAGTAGTACCCTAGGACAAAATAACTATGGCTACACCTTC; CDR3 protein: CASSTLGQNNYGYTF
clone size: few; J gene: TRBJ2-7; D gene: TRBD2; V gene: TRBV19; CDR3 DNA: TGTGCCAGTAGTATGGGACTAGCGATAGATAACTACGAGCAGTACTTC; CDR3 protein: CASSMGLAIDNYEQYF
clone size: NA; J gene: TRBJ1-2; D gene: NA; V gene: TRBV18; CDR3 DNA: TGTGCCAGCTCAGGAGACGGAGCTAACTATGGCTACACCTTC; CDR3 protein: CASSGDGANYGYTF
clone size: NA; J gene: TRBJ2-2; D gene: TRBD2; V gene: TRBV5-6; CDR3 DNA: TGTGCCAGCAGCTGGGGGGCGGGAGGGCCTATACCCGGGGAGCTGTTTTTT; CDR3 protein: CASSWGAGGPIPGELFF
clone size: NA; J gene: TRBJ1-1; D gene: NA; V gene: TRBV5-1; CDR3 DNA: TGCGCCAGCTTTGAGGCGCCGGGGAACACTGAAGCTTTCTTT; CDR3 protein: CASFEAPGNTEAFF
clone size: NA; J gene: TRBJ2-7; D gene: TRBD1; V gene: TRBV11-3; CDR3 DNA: TGTGCCAGCAGCACCCGGACAGGCTACGAGCAGTACTTC; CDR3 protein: CASSTRTGYEQYF
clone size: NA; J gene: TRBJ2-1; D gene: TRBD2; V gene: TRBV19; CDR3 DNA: TGTGCCAGTAGTTCTGGACTAGCCTACGAAAGGGGTGAGCAGTTCTTC; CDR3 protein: CASSSGLAYERGEQFF
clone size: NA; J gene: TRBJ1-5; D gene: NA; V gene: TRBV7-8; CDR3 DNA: TGTGCCAGCAGCTTAGGCTGGGGCAGGGTAAATCAGCCCCAGCATTTT; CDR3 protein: CASSLGWGRVNQPQHF
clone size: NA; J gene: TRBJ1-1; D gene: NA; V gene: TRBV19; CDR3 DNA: TGTGCCAGTAGTAGAAAGACAGGGAACACTGAAGCTTTCTTT; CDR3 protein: CASSRKTGNTEAFF
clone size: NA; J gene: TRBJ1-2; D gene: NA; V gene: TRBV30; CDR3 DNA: TGTGCCTGGAGTCGGACAGCGGTGGACTATGGCTACACCTTC; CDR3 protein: CAWSRTAVDYGYTF
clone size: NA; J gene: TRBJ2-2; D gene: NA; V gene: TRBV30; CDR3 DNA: TGTGCCTGGCGAGGGCAGTCCACCGGGGAGCTGTTTTTT; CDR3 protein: CAWRGQSTGELFF